A single T cell receptor beta chain is shown here with its context. This specimen comes from a study of blood T cell repertoires in COVID-19. Across the study: Acute and convalescent COVID-19 samples came from the United States, Italy and Spain. PBMCs, B-cell-depleted T cells, or T cells were the source of the cDNA or gDNA that made up the material.

The germline V gene has CDR1 MGHRA and CDR2 YSYEKL. V shed 2 bases and J 0 bases; nucleotides not matched to a gene: 8. The CDR3 length is 19 residues. Patients in Seattle were enrolled during active infection, then followed longitudinally. Original data processing: Researchers report that nucleated cell counts were estimated from reference gene primer amplification. Sequencing was performed with immunoSEQ multiplex PCR; in TCRdb, only in-frame clones are kept and a portion is missing. D and trimming were read from the DNA, whereas the V and J calls and clone size are those reported in that table. The table has 52,000 or so clones, 87% seen once; the top ten hold roughly 3.9%.

Sequencing used peripheral blood. The chain links TRBV4-1 to TRBJ2-6; TRBD1 matches at 9 bases. The clonotype comes from a man aged 40-50 years with COVID-19, enrolled during active disease. CDR3 DNA sequence: TGCGCCAGCAGCCAATATATTACAGGGGGCCCCTCTGGGGCCAACGTCCTGACTTTC. Amino acid sequence: CASSQYITGGPSGANVLTF.